The subject of this entry is one T cell receptor (beta chain). Its target antigen remains unknown. The CDR3 spans 13 residues, from the cysteine through the phenylalanine. No DNA sequence is on record. Reading the germline V gene gives CDR1 MDHEN and CDR2 SYDVKM. For every CD8+ T cell subset, fewer than 350,000 cells were flow-sorted straight into RLT lysis buffer, and each subset was sorted in triplicate. Standard density gradient centrifugation was used to isolate peripheral blood mononuclear cells from buffy coats. Total RNA was extracted from sorted cells using an RNeasy Mini Kit. The entry originates in a study of CXCR3-negative and CXCR3-positive naive CD8 T cells (dated by TCRdb to between 2018 and 2021). Regarding the study in general: In total, some 130 million TRB reads were obtained, corresponding to roughly 1.5 +/- 0.3 million reads per library. Diversity and physicochemical repertoire analyses were performed on around 10 donors pooled from two independent experiments. The TRBV-TRBJ cluster analysis covered naive subsets from 5 or 6 donors and memory cells from 3 donors. What the study reported, not specific to this receptor: Comparably high repertoire diversity was found in both naive subsets, whereas much lower repertoire diversity was found in memory CD8+ T cells. Within the same donor, TRBV-TRBJ usage looked similar between naive CXCR3-negative and CXCR3-positive cells, but memory cells had distinct patterns. CXCR3 expression partially decreased after cryopreservation, so most assays used freshly isolated PBMCs. Because surface CD5, which is linked to self-reactivity in mice, was comparable between the naive subsets, TCR interaction strength was also inferred from the physicochemical properties of TRB CDR3s.

The sample was run on a NextSeq 550. The Human TCR Profiling Kit (MiLaboratory) was used to make UMI-labeled 5' RACE TRB cDNA libraries. The full amount of extracted RNA was used for cDNA synthesis, and the full amount of resulting cDNA was used for PCR amplification. Libraries were prepared in parallel with an identical number of PCR cycles. The study's processing was this. MIGEC and MiXCR extracted about 50,000 +/- 10,000 unique UMI-labeled TRB cDNA molecules per library, requiring at least two reads per UMI. Each library averaged about 37,000 +/- 9,700 functional in-frame TRB CDR3 nucleotide clonotypes without stop codons. After downsampling to 5000 UMI-labeled TRB molecules per sample, diversity metrics such as normalized Shannon-Wiener and Chao1 were calculated in VDJtools. VDJtools computed clonotype-size-weighted physicochemical properties of the central five CDR3 residues: interaction energy, strength, volume and Kidera factor 4. TCRdb reprocessed the raw reads; every CDR3 protein sequence is a single record, and DNA is not supplied. The V and J calls were determined by TCRdb, not by the authors. This specimen's table enumerates 20,000 to 25,000 distinct CDR3 sequences. The top ten hold around 20% of the sample.

The sequence derives from a human donor in good health. Some clones in this sample may be carry-over from other donors' samples. The V and J genes are TRBV28 and TRBJ2-5. Sequenced material: memory CD8+ T cells from blood. The intended sense of this specimen's cell subset or site label: conventional CD8+ memory T cells (TMEM), sorted as controls. The CDR3 sequence is CASSLVSRETQYF.